This T cell receptor (beta chain) was captured in a study of T cells after yellow fever vaccination. Per the germline V gene, CDR1 is SEHNR and CDR2 is FQNEAQ (reference sequence). Trimming shortened V by 4 bases and J by 7 bases, and 11 bases separated the two germline ends. The CDR3 covers 13 residues. This clonotype was counted a few times. The antigen remains unidentified. General observations from the study: Abundant contaminating clonotypes from the bulk population could appear in FACS-sorted repertoires.

MiXCR was run by TCRdb on the 5' RACE reads, yielding one entry per CDR3 protein. Among some 290,000 distinct CDR3 sequences listed, around 11% were seen once. The source was CD4+ T cells sorted from PBMCs, collected 45 days after the yellow fever booster vaccination. This rearrangement joins TRBV7-9 to TRBJ1-5; D may be TRBD1 (6 bases). This receptor was obtained from a man aged 18 to 35 who received the YFV17D yellow fever vaccine. The CDR3 loop is CASSWGPEQPQHF. In DNA, the CDR3 is TGTGCCAGCAGCTGGGGGCCGGAACAGCCCCAGCATTTT.